This T cell receptor (beta chain) came from a study of cytomegalovirus exposure and HLA in healthy donors. Overall study results and limits: Differences between HLA loci emerged in a later analysis of TCR association rates, with DRB1 most and HLA-C fewest. Most of the CMV-associated TCR beta chains (in a later analysis) appeared to be HLA-restricted. Sequencing depth across donors, presence/absence analyses assumed, was roughly uniform.

CDR3 length: 15 residues. V lost 4 bases, J lost 4 bases, and 9 bases stayed unmatched. Germline-derived CDR1 and CDR2 are KGHSH and LQKENI. Turning to this clone: The antigen remains unidentified.

The PCR employed 60 Vbeta primers together with 13 Jbeta primers. TCRdb keeps only in-frame clones here, not all; method: immunoSEQ multiplex PCR. The table lists roughly 200,000 clones. The sequence was collected from a girl under 10 years old in good health and CMV-seropositive. What was sequenced was PBMCs. The chain recombines TRBV18 with TRBJ1-1; 7 bases are shared with TRBD1. This CDR3 is CASSRLITGVTEAFF. CDR3 DNA: TGTGCCAGCTCACGCCTAATAACAGGGGTCACTGAAGCTTTCTTT.